This TCR beta chain was captured in a study of molecular identifiers for immune sequencing clone quantification. Study-wide findings and caveats: Clonotypes topping 20 RNA copies carried over 97% of effector molecules but under 1% of naive ones. Sizes of clones that are highly expanded could be underestimated (if identical TCR molecules share a barcode).

TCR libraries were built in bulk with a published protocol and specific TCR primers. From the PCR reads, TCRdb called clonotypes with MiXCR, one entry per CDR3 protein. The table lists 460,000 or so distinct CDR3 sequences, around a fifth of them singletons. The authors gated naive CD8 T cells as CD8+CD4-CCR7+CD45RA+ for sorting. V shed 8 bases and J shed 6 bases, with 11 bases lying between them. Germline V CDR1 and CDR2: SNHLY, FYNNEI. This CDR3 comprises 11 residues. In this sample, this clonotype turned up once. Its specificity is unknown. The conserved final phenylalanine or tryptophan is absent from the CDR3, which likely points to a read error.

The chain uses TRBV2 and TRBJ2-7, with D possibly TRBD2 on 5 matching bases. This receptor was obtained from a human donor in good health. Some libraries in this study had Jurkat cell RNA spiked in. Sequencing input: naive CD8+ T cells from blood, with Jurkat cell RNA spiked in. Subset of the sample: FACS-sorted CD8+CD4-CCR7+CD45RA+ naive T cells. The CDR3 coding sequence is TGTGCCAGCCTAATCGGGGTCGAGCAGTACCTC. This sequence encodes CASLIGVEQYL.